Given below is one T cell receptor (beta chain) in context. The antigen it binds to is not known. The sample holds no much larger clone one base away, and base qualities are not on file. Flow cytometry had shown CD8+CD57+ cell expansion in the patients selected for sequencing. Every patient had a diagnosis of severe acquired aplastic anemia based on International Study of Aplastic Anemia and Agranulocytosis and Camitta criteria. At the time blood was sampled, none of the patients had received any therapy. In the study, sorted CD4+ and CD8+ blood T cells from patients with severe aplastic anemia and from healthy subjects underwent deep sequencing of TCR repertoires. Patients were enrolled in the USA under clinicaltrials.gov protocols 00001620, 01623167, 00001397, 00071045, 00081523 and 00961064. Ficoll-Paque density gradient centrifugation was used to isolate peripheral blood mononuclear cells. CD4+ and CD8+ T cells were sorted by FACS or magnetic beads before DNA extraction.

The sample comes from a study of CD8+CD57+ T cells in acquired aplastic anemia (dated by TCRdb to the late 2010s). About the full investigation: DNA extracted from sorted CD4+ and CD8+ cells had a mean of roughly 3.4 ug, with a range of about 0.18 to 27.4 ug. CD8+CD57+ expansion was defined as a frequency above the mean frequency observed in healthy subjects. The paper's findings and limits, for the study overall: Between patients and healthy controls, no significant difference in CD8+ Simpson's diversity was found (P=0.060). Roughly 30 CD8+ CDR3 sequences were found to be shared between patients and controls, but these sequences appeared to be highly expressed in patients and within the immunodominant clones of the patients.

Genomic DNA served as template for TCR beta VDJ combination and CDR3 sequence profiling. An Illumina HiSeq 2000 was used for TCR repertoire sequencing. The source study handled its data this way. Repertoires were assessed using TRBV/TRBJ rearrangement plots, CDR3 size and DJ length profiles, and Simpson's diversity index. Whichever DNA sequence was most abundant in the deep sequencing data was defined as the immunodominant clone. CDR3 amino acid sequences were checked for sharing between subjects and were compared against published repertoires and the VDJdb database. TCRdb ran its own pipeline on the public reads, namely fastp trimming at Q25 and MiXCR clone calling, and kept in-frame beta chains. Each record represents a unique CDR3 protein, reported with the most common genes and DNA among its rows. TCRdb assigned the V and J calls; the authors' analysis was not used. This sample holds roughly 290,000 distinct CDR3 sequences; 50% to 65% were observed only once. The ten biggest clones cover under 1.5% of the sample.

Specimen: sorted CD4+, CD8+, or CD8+CD57+ T cells (not recorded which) from PBMCs. The clonotype was recovered from a human donor with aplastic anemia.

The CDR3 reads CASSLGTVGHLHF. The nucleotide sequence reads TGTGCCAGCAGCTTAGGGACGGTCGGGCACCTCCACTTT. The sequence is built from TRBV7-2 and TRBJ1-6; confidence is insufficient to name the D gene. V and J lose 1 base and 15 bases, and a span of 13 bases separates them. Looking up the germline V gene yields CDR1 SGHTA and CDR2 FQGNSA. From cysteine to phenylalanine, the CDR3 is 13 amino acids long. The kept DNA is CDR3 alone, 39 bases in frame from the first base. With all but the CDR3 taken from the reference TRBV7-2 and TRBJ1-6 genes, the full variable domain is: GAGVSQSPSNKVTEKGKDVELRCDPISGHTALYWYRQSLGQGLEFLIYFQGNSAPDKSGLPSDRFSAERTGGSVSTLTIQRTQQEDSAVYLCASSLGTVGHLHFGNGTRLTVT.